This TCR beta chain was observed in a study of blood T cell repertoires in COVID-19. Germline V gene lookup returns CDR1 LGHDT and CDR2 YNNKEL (reference sequence). V shed 6 bases, J shed 5 bases, and the junction held 6 bases outside the gene matches. The CDR3 loop spans 14 amino acids. Only in-frame clones appear in the TCRdb table, and some are missing; sequencing was by immunoSEQ multiplex PCR. The sample carries a few hundred thousand clones, 80% recorded once. The sample taken for sequencing was PBMCs or T cells enriched from blood (not recorded which). The rearrangement links TRBV3-1 (or the pseudogene TRBV3-2) to TRBJ2-2; 7 nucleotides agree with TRBD1. The TCR was taken from a woman between 40 and 55 years old with acute COVID-19. The CDR3 spells CASSSGQATGELFF. The CDR3 nucleotides are TGTGCCAGCAGTTCCGGACAGGCAACCGGGGAGCTGTTTTTT.